These 19 T cell receptor beta chains originate from one sample sequenced in a study of early T cells in non-severe SARS-CoV-2 infection. TCRdb redid the calling of the 5' RACE reads with MiXCR, one entry per CDR3 protein. Among some 40,000 distinct CDR3 sequences listed, approximately 7.9% were seen once. This specimen consisted of whole blood, obtained at baseline. The receptors shown here come from an adult who was a healthcare worker with PCR-confirmed SARS-CoV-2 infection or an uninfected control (not recorded which).

This chain uses TRBV18 with TRBJ2-5; D gene ambiguous. CDR3 length: 14 residues. V was clipped by 1 base and J by 4 bases, with 10 bases between them. Germline CDR1 reads KGHSH; CDR2 reads LQKENI. The chain's CDR3 is CASSPLEGPETQYF. DNA for the CDR3: TGTGCCAGCTCACCACTGGAAGGACCAGAGACCCAGTACTTC.

This clonotype was observed a handful of times. CDR3 coding DNA: TGTGCCAGCAGTGACAGGAACACTGAAGCTTTCTTT. Its protein product is CASSDRNTEAFF. The chain carries TRBV28 and TRBJ1-1; D might be TRBD1 (5 bases). V lost 5 bases and J 1 base, leaving 5 bases between the germline ends. The CDR3 is 12 residues long. Germline-derived CDR1 and CDR2 are MDHEN and SYDVKM.

The rearrangement links TRBV18 to TRBJ1-4, with 7 bases matching TRBD1. This CDR3 spans 15 amino acids. V was clipped by 0 bases and J by 5 bases; unmatched bases: 3. Per the germline V gene, CDR1 is KGHSH and CDR2 is LQKENI. Written as DNA, the CDR3 is TGTGCCAGCTCACCACCGGGACAGAGCAATGAAAAACTGTTTTTT. Translating gives CASSPPGQSNEKLFF.

The rearrangement joins TRBV19 to TRBJ1-1, with D unresolved. The CDR3 covers 13 residues. Trimming took 4 bases from V and 1 from J, leaving 7 bases between them. Germline V CDR1 and CDR2: LNHDA, SQIVND (reference sequence). In DNA, the CDR3 is TGTGCCAGTAGTACCCAAGCGAACACTGAAGCTTTCTTT. This codes for CASSTQANTEAFF.

The genes are TRBV20-1 and TRBJ2-3, with TRBD2 as a possible D gene (6 bases). The V gene's germline CDR1 is DFQATT and CDR2 SNEGSKA (reference sequence). This CDR3 comprises 15 residues. Trimming shortened V by 5 bases and J by 0 bases, and 15 bases separated the two germline ends. The CDR3 sequence: CSAYSGDYSTDTQYF. The DNA of the CDR3 is TGCAGTGCTTATTCGGGGGATTACAGCACAGATACGCAGTATTTT.

This clonotype was found many times. The chain couples TRBV9 to TRBJ1-5; 8 bases map to TRBD1. The trim removed 3 bases at V and 1 base at J, leaving 15 bases unmatched. CDR3 size: 19 residues. The germline V gene has CDR1 SGDLS and CDR2 YYNGEE. CDR3 DNA: TGTGCCAGCAGCGCCCAACGGACAGGGCCCTCTAGCAGCAATCAGCCCCAGCATTTT. Protein: CASSAQRTGPSSSNQPQHF.

The genes are TRBV9 and TRBJ1-6; tentative D call: TRBD1 (6 bases). With 4 bases removed from V and 9 bases from J, the gap between germline ends came to 11 bases. CDR3 length: 13 residues. Germline V gene data show CDR1 as SGDLS and CDR2 as YYNGEE. This CDR3 is CASSQGRRSPLHF. CDR3 nucleotides: TGTGCCAGCAGCCAGGGGAGGCGTTCACCCCTCCACTTT.

J is TRBJ2-2 and V is TRBV6-1; possible D gene TRBD1, 5 bases. The germline CDR1 and CDR2 sequences are MNHNS and SASEGT. Trimming took off 11 bases at V and 3 bases at J, with 13 bases between the two ends. The CDR3 runs to 13 residues. The CDR3 sequence: CAGSAGYTGELFF. CDR3 in DNA: TGTGCCGGAAGCGCAGGGTACACCGGGGAGCTGTTTTTT.

This clonotype was picked up a small number of times. The chain combines TRBV7-2 with TRBJ1-1, with 9 bases matching TRBD1. The CDR3 spans 16 residues. Germline CDR1 and CDR2: SGHTA and FQGNSA. V lost 1 base, J lost 5 bases, and 8 bases stayed unmatched. The CDR3 sequence: CASSLGGQGRRTEAFF. CDR3 nucleotides: TGTGCCAGCAGCTTAGGTGGACAGGGGCGTCGGACTGAAGCTTTCTTT.

This clonotype was observed a handful of times. The chain recombines TRBV5-4 with TRBJ2-7, with TRBD2 as a possible D gene (5 bases). The CDR3 loop spans 15 amino acids. Germline V gene lookup returns CDR1 SGHNT and CDR2 YYREEE (reference sequence). Trimming left V 4 bases short and J 0 bases short, with 14 bases between. CDR3 amino acids: CASSDPRGSSYEQYF. The DNA of the CDR3 is TGTGCCAGCAGCGACCCCCGGGGTAGCTCCTACGAGCAGTACTTC.

This clonotype came up a few times. The chain employs TRBV19 and TRBJ1-2; no definite D call. Germline CDR1 LNHDA, CDR2 SQIVND (reference sequence). Trimming removed 3 bases at V and 0 bases at J, with 11 bases between. CDR3 length equals 15 residues. The CDR3 sequence: CASSIGKVTNYGYTF. In DNA, the CDR3 is TGTGCCAGTAGTATTGGTAAAGTAACTAACTATGGCTACACCTTC.

This clonotype was seen repeatedly, ten times or more. V gene TRBV18 combines with J gene TRBJ1-2; D gene ambiguous. The CDR3 is 15 amino acids. Trimming removed 3 bases at V and 0 bases at J, with 11 bases between. Germline lookup yields CDR1 KGHSH and CDR2 LQKENI. Here the CDR3 reads CASSPGNLANYGYTF. The CDR3 nucleotides are TGTGCCAGCTCACCTGGGAACCTAGCTAACTATGGCTACACCTTC.

In its sample, this clonotype was seen a few times. The gene calls are TRBV3-1 and TRBJ2-7; no reliable D call. V lost 1 base, J lost 2 bases, and 3 bases lay in between. The V gene's germline CDR1 is LGHDT and CDR2 YNNKEL (reference sequence). The CDR3 length is 12 residues. The CDR3 nucleotides read TGTGCCAGCAGCCAAGCGACCTACGAGCAGTACTTC. This gives the protein CASSQATYEQYF.

This clonotype was observed a few times. The V and J genes are TRBV13 and TRBJ1-1; 9 bases match TRBD1. The junction had 5 bases not matched to a gene; V was cut back by 5 bases and J by 1 base. Germline V gene sequence: CDR1 PRHDT, CDR2 FYEKMQ (reference sequence). The CDR3 consists of 15 residues. DNA of the CDR3: TGTGCCAGCAGCCAGGGGACAGGGAAGAACACTGAAGCTTTCTTT. This encodes CASSQGTGKNTEAFF.

This clonotype came up a few times. V is TRBV6-5 and J is TRBJ1-2, with TRBD1 identical over 7 bases. The CDR3 covers 13 residues. CDR1 and CDR2 from the germline V gene are MNHEY and SVGAGI. After removal of 5 bases from V and 4 bases from J, the junction contained 4 bases not matched to a gene. The CDR3 loop reads CASSDRAGYGYTF. CDR3 sequence (DNA): TGTGCCAGCAGTGACAGGGCCGGCTATGGCTACACCTTC.

There are many counts of this clonotype. J is TRBJ1-4 and V is TRBV18, with TRBD1 as a possible D gene (6 bases). The germline V gene encodes CDR1 KGHSH and CDR2 LQKENI. The CDR3 length is 15 residues. Trimming shortened V by 4 bases and J by 0 bases, and 9 bases separated the two germline ends. CDR3 sequence reads: CASSQDRPTNEKLFF. CDR3 DNA: TGTGCCAGCTCACAAGACAGGCCAACTAATGAAAAACTGTTTTTT.

This clonotype has at least ten counts. V gene TRBV9 combines with J gene TRBJ2-3, with 8 positions matching TRBD1. The CDR3 runs 15 residues. Germline loops: CDR1 SGDLS, CDR2 YYNGEE. V lost 4 bases to trimming and J lost 1 base; unmatched junction nucleotides: 5. In nucleotides, the CDR3 is TGTGCCAGCAGCTACGGACAGGGCCGCACAGATACGCAGTATTTT. It specifies CASSYGQGRTDTQYF.

This clonotype was seen more than once but under ten times. The chain carries TRBV20-1 and TRBJ1-1; D call uncertain. The CDR3 loop spans 12 amino acids. Germline V gene lookup returns CDR1 DFQATT and CDR2 SNEGSKA (reference sequence). V lost 3 bases and J 1 base, leaving 6 bases between the germline ends. Here the CDR3 DNA reads TGCAGTGCTAGCGCACAGAACACTGAAGCTTTCTTT. This gives the protein CSASAQNTEAFF.

This sequence joins TRBV10-3 and TRBJ2-6, with D unresolved. The germline V gene has CDR1 ENHRY and CDR2 SYGVKD. CDR3 length equals 13 residues. The V end lost 2 bases, the J end lost 12 bases, and 11 bases lay between the germline ends. This CDR3 is CAISETEFSVLTF. The CDR3 region has the DNA TGTGCCATCAGTGAGACCGAGTTTAGCGTCCTGACTTTC.